A selection of T cell receptor beta chains follows, all from one sample in a study of blood T cell repertoires in COVID-19. Produced via immunoSEQ multiplex PCR; TCRdb's table is partial and in-frame only. The table records 150,000 to 200,000 clones, 70% to 85% of them present only once. The sample was peripheral blood. These receptors came from a man over 45 who had recovered from COVID-19. Each CDR3 is given with its conserved first and last residue. The D gene is left open where the match is weak. Clone size is stated in some rows and not others, as once, few, many or a class when expanded.

J	D	V	size	DNA	CDR3
TRBJ1-2	-	TRBV19	few	TGTGCCAGTAGCTACTTGGGGCCCGGAGTTGAAGGGTATGGCTACACCTTC	CASSYLGPGVEGYGYTF
TRBJ2-7	TRBD1	TRBV4-3	-	TGCGCCAGCAGCCAATATAGCGGACAGGGGACCTACGAGCAGTACTTC	CASSQYSGQGTYEQYF
TRBJ2-1	TRBD2	TRBV19	-	TGTGCCAGTAGTATAGGGGACTATATGGGGCAGTTCTTC	CASSIGDYMGQFF
TRBJ1-1	TRBD1	TRBV5-1	few	TGCGCCAGCAGCTTGGTTGGGGCGCGAATTTACAGGGGCACTGAAGCTTTCTTT	CASSLVGARIYRGTEAFF
TRBJ1-4	-	TRBV29-1	once	TGCAGCGTTGAAGAGGGTCACAGGGCAAAAGGGAATGAAAAACTGTTTTTT	CSVEEGHRAKGNEKLFF
TRBJ2-1	TRBD2	TRBV18	-	TGTGCCAGCTCACCACGTCTAGCGGGAGGAGAGGGTGAGCAGTTCTTC	CASSPRLAGGEGEQFF
TRBJ1-1	TRBD1	TRBV5-4	-	TGTGCCAGCAGCTGGGACAGTGGCACTGAAGCTTTCTTT	CASSWDSGTEAFF
TRBJ1-3	-	TRBV9	-	TGTGCCAGCAGCGCCCTGGGCGGGACGGTTTCTGGAAACACCATATATTTT	CASSALGGTVSGNTIYF
TRBJ2-7	-	TRBV13	-	TGTGCCAGCAGCTCGCCCGCGGGTACGTCCCACGAGCAGTACTTC	CASSSPAGTSHEQYF
TRBJ2-1	-	TRBV19	-	TGTGCCAGTAGTGTATTCGGGGTTTCTAGCGATGAGCAGTTCTTC	CASSVFGVSSDEQFF
TRBJ2-1	TRBD2	TRBV5-1	-	TGCGCCAGCAGCCCAATGCCACTAGCGGGAGTCGGTGAGCAGTTCTTC	CASSPMPLAGVGEQFF
TRBJ2-7	TRBD1	TRBV7-2	-	TGTGCCAGCAGCTCCAGACAGGGGGGCAACGAGCAGTACTTC	CASSSRQGGNEQYF
TRBJ2-1	TRBD2	TRBV4-2	-	TGTGCCAGCAGCCACATGGGTAGCGGGAACAATGAGCAGTTCTTC	CASSHMGSGNNEQFF
TRBJ2-3	-	TRBV5-1	few	TGCGCCAGCAGCCGGACGTCGGGGACAGATACGCAGTATTTT	CASSRTSGTDTQYF
TRBJ2-7	-	TRBV7-8	-	TGTGCCAGCAGCTTAGGTGTCGGGTTTTCGGCCGAGCAGTACTTC	CASSLGVGFSAEQYF
TRBJ2-6	TRBD1	TRBV28	-	TGTGCCAGCAGCCTGGACAGGGGGCGAATAGTAGGGTCTGGGGCCAACGTCCTGACTTTC	CASSLDRGRIVGSGANVLTF
TRBJ1-5	-	TRBV3-1/TRBV3-2	-	TGTGCCAGCAGCTCAGGGCATAGCAATCAGCCCCAGCATTTT	CASSSGHSNQPQHF
TRBJ2-3	-	TRBV20-1	few	TGCAGTGCTAGACTCGCAGATACGCAGTATTTT	CSARLADTQYF
TRBJ2-1	TRBD2	TRBV18	-	TGTGCCAGCCAGTCACAGCGGGAGGGCCGGAATGAGCAGTTCTTC	CASQSQREGRNEQFF
TRBJ2-1	TRBD2	TRBV2	-	TGTGCCAGCAGTGAAGCGTCGGGACTAGCGGGGCCTAATGAGCAGTTCTTC	CASSEASGLAGPNEQFF
TRBJ2-3	TRBD2	TRBV19	-	TGTGCCAGTAGTATCGGTCCGGGAGGAGAGCCAGATACGCAGTATTTT	CASSIGPGGEPDTQYF
TRBJ2-1	-	TRBV27	-	TGTGCCAGCAGTTTAGACAGATACAATGAGCAGTTCTTC	CASSLDRYNEQFF
TRBJ2-1	TRBD2	TRBV19	-	TGTGCCAGTAGTATAGACCGGGCTAGCGGGATCTACAATGAGCAGTTCTTC	CASSIDRASGIYNEQFF
TRBJ1-2	-	TRBV30	many	TGTGCCTGGAGTCCCCCCGACAGGCCTAGACATGGCTACACCTTC	CAWSPPDRPRHGYTF
TRBJ1-5	TRBD1	TRBV5-1	-	TGCGCCAGCAGCGTGGACAGGGGAGATAATCAGCCCCAGCATTTT	CASSVDRGDNQPQHF
TRBJ1-2	TRBD1	TRBV7-8	-	TGTGCCAGCAGCTTATGGTCGGCAGGGGGCAACTATGGCTACACCTTC	CASSLWSAGGNYGYTF
TRBJ2-3	-	TRBV19	-	TGTGCCAGTAGGAGAAGGGGGGGGATCACAGATACGCAGTATTTT	CASRRRGGITDTQYF
TRBJ2-7	-	TRBV27	few	TGTGCCAGCAGTTCTCGACTAGAAACCTCCTACGAGCAGTACTTC	CASSSRLETSYEQYF
TRBJ2-1	-	TRBV7-3	-	TGTGCCAGCAGCTTAACCGCGGTTGATGAGCAGTTCTTC	CASSLTAVDEQFF
TRBJ1-2	TRBD1	TRBV19	-	TGTGCCAGCGGGGACAGGGTCTATGGCTACACCTTC	CASGDRVYGYTF
TRBJ2-7	-	TRBV6-4	-	TGTGCCAGCAGTGACTCTACTAGAATTTCCAGCTCCTACGAGCAGTACTTC	CASSDSTRISSSYEQYF